One and the same sample provided the 16 T cell receptor beta chains below, sequenced in a study of CD8 T cells in ankylosing spondylitis. TCRdb passed the 5' RACE reads through MiXCR, listing each CDR3 protein once. The table has 350,000 or so distinct CDR3 sequences, roughly 8% seen once. Study results and caveats: What seemed typical of ankylosing spondylitis blood was a TCR beta motif built from about 8 highly homologous variants.

These receptors' targets are unknown. Sequenced material: blood, either unsorted or a sorted T cell fraction (not recorded which). Receptors were obtained from a male donor with ankylosing spondylitis.

The chain joins TRBV4-3 to TRBJ2-3; tentatively, D is TRBD2 (6 bases). Per germline, CDR1 LGHNA and CDR2 YSLEER. Between the trimmed V and J ends, which lost 0 bases and 3 bases, there was a span of 13 bases. The length of the CDR3 is 16 residues. In DNA form, the CDR3 reads TGCGCCAGCAGCCAAGATCCCGGGAGAAGGACAGATACGCAGTATTTT. Amino acid sequence: CASSQDPGRRTDTQYF.

The chain carries TRBV5-1 and TRBJ2-7; no reliable D call. Between the trimmed V and J ends, which lost 0 bases and 7 bases, there was a span of 14 bases. The CDR3 has 14 amino acids. CDR1 and CDR2 from the germline V gene are SGHRS and YFSETQ. CDR3 sequence: CASSLGQAVGEQYF. The CDR3 DNA is TGCGCCAGCAGCTTGGGGCAGGCAGTCGGGGAGCAGTACTTC.

The rearrangement links TRBV5-4 to TRBJ2-2; D perhaps matches TRBD2 (7 bases). The CDR3 loop spans 14 amino acids. Germline V gives CDR1 SGHNT, CDR2 YYREEE (reference sequence). V was pared by 4 bases and J by 11 bases, with 18 bases between. CDR3 sequence reads: CASSRGSAGAELFF. CDR3 DNA: TGTGCCAGCAGCCGCGGTTCGGCGGGGGCCGAGCTGTTTTTT.

This clonotype was counted at least ten times. The V call is TRBV14, the J call TRBJ2-7; TRBD2 matches 10 bases. Germline V lookup: CDR1 SGHDN, CDR2 FVKESK. The CDR3 runs 16 residues. V shed 2 bases, J shed 2 bases, and the junction held 6 bases outside the gene matches. The CDR3 loop reads CASSQLGTSATYEQYF. In DNA form, the CDR3 reads TGTGCCAGCAGCCAATTGGGGACTAGCGCAACCTACGAGCAGTACTTC. The whole variable domain, remainder taken from reference TRBV14 and TRBJ2-7, is EAGVTQFPSHSVIEKGQTVTLRCDPISGHDNLYWYRRVMGKEIKFLLHFVKESKQDESGMPNNRFLAERTGGTYSTLKVQPAELEDSGVYFCASSQLGTSATYEQYFGPGTRLTVT.

This clonotype was counted ten times or more. V is TRBV15 and J is TRBJ2-2, with 9 bases identical to TRBD2. Trimming cost V 0 bases and J 9 bases; bases outside gene matches: 8. Germline assignment: CDR1 LNHNV and CDR2 YYDKDF (reference sequence). CDR3 size: 16 residues. The CDR3 DNA is TGTGCCACCAGCAGAGATAGGGGACTAGCTCGCTGGGAGCTGTTTTTT. Translated, it gives CATSRDRGLARWELFF.

The chain recombines TRBV11-1 with TRBJ2-2; 13 nucleotides align to TRBD2. This CDR3 is 18 amino acids long. Trimming removed 9 bases from V and 6 bases from J; junction bases left unmatched: 16. Per germline, CDR1 SGHAT and CDR2 FQDESV (reference sequence). CDR3: CARVTGLAGVPPAGELFF. The CDR3 nucleotides are TGTGCCAGAGTTACTGGACTAGCGGGAGTCCCACCGGCCGGGGAGCTGTTTTTT.

This rearrangement joins TRBV20-1 to TRBJ2-3, with D maybe TRBD1 (6 bases). Trimming removed 3 bases at V and 0 bases at J, with 10 bases between. Germline values: CDR1 DFQATT, CDR2 SNEGSKA (reference sequence). The CDR3 is 14 amino acids. CDR3 sequence reads: CSARRDISTDTQYF. CDR3 nucleotide sequence: TGCAGTGCTAGGAGGGACATTAGCACAGATACGCAGTATTTT.

This clonotype was recorded a few times. V is TRBV25-1 and J is TRBJ2-3, with D perhaps assigned TRBD1 or TRBD2 (5 bases each). With 4 bases removed from V and 5 bases from J, the gap between germline ends came to 16 bases. CDR3 length: 15 amino acids. The V gene's germline CDR1 is MGHDK and CDR2 SYGVNS. This chain's CDR3 is CASSVPGRVVDTQYF. CDR3 in DNA: TGTGCCAGCAGTGTTCCGGGGCGGGTGGTAGATACGCAGTATTTT.

The sample holds many counts of this clonotype. One junction end does not reproduce the germline sequence, and a read error may be involved. The gene calls are TRBV11-2 and TRBJ2-2; 8 bases map to TRBD2. Per the germline V gene, CDR1 is SGHAT and CDR2 is FQNNGV. The CDR3 is 15 amino acids. The CDR3 DNA is TGTGCCAGCAGCTTTTCTAGCGGCTTCGGGGGGGAGTTGTTTTTT. Amino acid sequence: CASSFSSGFGGELFF.

Ten or more counts support this clonotype. The chain carries TRBV20-1 and TRBJ2-2, with D unresolved. The V end lost 3 bases, the J end lost 3 bases, and 14 bases lay between the germline ends. CDR1 is DFQATT, CDR2 SNEGSKA, per germline (reference sequence). This CDR3 contains 15 residues. CDR3 in DNA: TGCAGTGCTAGCAATGAGGATCCCGACACCGGGGAGCTGTTTTTT. Residues: CSASNEDPDTGELFF.

The gene calls are TRBV12-3 or TRBV12-4 and TRBJ2-1; TRBD2 matches 7 bases. V lost 3 bases to trimming and J lost 12 bases; unmatched junction nucleotides: 8. The CDR3 sequence is 13 residues long. DNA for the CDR3: TGTGCCAGCAGTTTTAGGGAGGCTAGCGGGCAGTTCTTC. This sequence encodes CASSFREASGQFF.

This clonotype was counted ten times or more. The chain recombines TRBV5-1 with TRBJ1-4; a weak D match, TRBD1 (6 bases). The CDR3 consists of 16 residues. Trimming pared 2 bases from V and 7 bases from J, leaving 18 bases between. Germline V gene lookup returns CDR1 SGHRS and CDR2 YFSETQ. This CDR3 is CASSLGGAGGREKLFF. In DNA, the CDR3 is TGCGCCAGCAGCTTAGGGGGGGCCGGCGGTCGTGAAAAACTGTTTTTT.

Concerning this clonotype itself: A read error is likely, as this CDR3 ends without the conserved phenylalanine or tryptophan. The DNA is left out, because the CDR3 cannot be placed on it with certainty; the CDR3 is given as TCRdb lists it. The J gene is TRBJ2-5, the V gene TRBV5-4. The V gene's germline CDR1 is SGHNT and CDR2 YYREEE (reference sequence). The CDR3 is 8 residues long, ends included. The CDR3 sequence: CASRPSSS.

The chain is built from TRBV10-3 and TRBJ2-1, with 14 bases identical to TRBD2. The trim removed 0 bases at V and 5 bases at J, leaving 0 bases unmatched. Germline V gives CDR1 ENHRY, CDR2 SYGVKD. This CDR3 is built from 16 residues. CDR3 protein: CAISESGLAGDNEQFF. CDR3 bases: TGTGCCATCAGTGAGTCGGGACTAGCGGGAGACAATGAGCAGTTCTTC.

The sample holds many counts of this clonotype. This rearrangement joins TRBV7-2 to TRBJ1-4, with 8 positions matching TRBD1. V dropped 3 bases and J dropped 8; count of bases not matched to a gene: 8. Germline values: CDR1 SGHTA, CDR2 FQGNSA. The CDR3 extends over 15 amino acids. CDR3 coding DNA: TGTGCCAGCAGCTTTTCTGGACAGGGAGGCGAAAAACTGTTTTTT. Its translation: CASSFSGQGGEKLFF.

This sequence joins TRBV14 and TRBJ2-7; the match to TRBD1 covers 8 bases. The trim removed 0 bases at V and 5 bases at J, leaving 12 bases unmatched. Germline V lookup: CDR1 SGHDN, CDR2 FVKESK. The CDR3 is 17 amino acids. The CDR3 sequence: CASSQDLAGGRNNEQYF. The CDR3 DNA reads TGTGCCAGCAGCCAAGATTTGGCAGGGGGCAGGAACAACGAGCAGTACTTC.